This TCR beta chain comes out of a study of cytomegalovirus exposure and HLA in healthy donors. Overall study findings and caveats: In vitro checks showed that a few CMV-associated chains really do target CMV antigens.

Comment on this clone: Its antigen is still unknown.

PCR involved 60 Vbeta and 13 Jbeta primers. As handled by the study authors: Roughly 10 million shared chains were among the approximately 82 million unique TCR beta chains that a later analysis counted. Only in-frame clones appear in the TCRdb table, and some are missing; sequencing was by immunoSEQ multiplex PCR. V, J and clone size are those of that table, while D and trimming were read from the DNA. This listing includes about 130,000 clones. Sequenced sample: PBMCs. The sequence derives from a man aged 18-30 years in good health and CMV-seronegative.

The CDR3 loop reads CASSSEVAGGREQYF. In nucleotides, the CDR3 is TGTGCCAGCAGCTCAGAAGTAGCGGGAGGGCGAGAGCAGTACTTC. This sequence joins TRBV7-2 and TRBJ2-7; 11 nucleotides agree with TRBD2. The CDR3 runs 15 residues. Per germline, CDR1 SGHTA and CDR2 FQGNSA. V lost 4 bases to trimming and J lost 7 bases; unmatched junction nucleotides: 9.